This passage covers 32 T cell receptor beta chains from one sample sequenced in a study of breast tumors, draining lymph nodes, adjacent tissues. Breast cancer patients provided tissue from their axillary draining lymph nodes. TCRdb analysed the multiplex PCR reads with MiXCR anew, one entry per CDR3 protein. Of some 130,000 distinct CDR3 sequences in the sample, about 22% were seen once. Sequencing used axillary lymph node tissue. These receptors were collected from a female donor with breast cancer. Some clones in this sample may be carry-over from other donors' samples.

This clonotype was picked up many times. V gene TRBV28 combines with J gene TRBJ2-7; 8 bases are a match to TRBD2. Per germline, CDR1 MDHEN and CDR2 SYDVKM. Trimming removed 6 bases from V and 5 bases from J; junction bases left unmatched: 9. This CDR3 has 14 amino acids. The CDR3 nucleotides are TGTGCCAGCAGCTCCGTGAGCGGGAGAAACGAGCAGTACTTC. Amino acid sequence: CASSSVSGRNEQYF.

This clonotype was recorded at least ten times. The J gene is TRBJ2-1, the V gene TRBV12-3 or TRBV12-4; weak D call: TRBD1 (5 bases). Trimming removed 6 bases at V and 6 bases at J, with 12 bases between. The CDR3 has 13 residues. The CDR3 sequence: CASSLLRVNEQFF. The CDR3 DNA is TGTGCCAGCAGCCTCCTCAGGGTCAATGAGCAGTTCTTC.

Many counts were recorded for this clonotype. The J gene is TRBJ2-3, the V gene TRBV7-6; 7 bases match TRBD2. V dropped 5 bases and J dropped 2; count of bases not matched to a gene: 4. The CDR3 is made up of 14 amino acids. Per the germline V gene, CDR1 is SGHVS and CDR2 is FNYEAQ. CDR3 sequence reads: CASSPGTTTDTQYF. Written as DNA, the CDR3 is TGTGCCAGCAGCCCCGGGACTACCACAGATACGCAGTATTTT.

The table lists this clonotype with many counts. The rearrangement uses TRBV28 and TRBJ2-2; possibly TRBD1 or TRBD2 for D (6 bases each). The CDR3 has 14 amino acids. Germline lookup yields CDR1 MDHEN and CDR2 SYDVKM. Trimming took 8 bases from V and 7 from J, leaving 17 bases between them. The CDR3 spells CASSVGGPNGELFF. The CDR3 DNA sequence: TGTGCCAGCTCCGTTGGGGGGCCAAACGGGGAGCTGTTTTTT.

For this clonotype: The germline gene is not matched at one end of the junction; a read error may be the cause. The chain uses TRBV19 and TRBJ2-6; D is tentatively TRBD1 or TRBD2 (5 bases each). The CDR3 is 15 residues long. The germline CDR1 and CDR2 sequences are LNHDA and SQIVND (reference sequence). The CDR3 reads CASTPGNSGANGLTF. The CDR3 nucleotides are TGTGCCAGTACCCCCGGGAACTCTGGGGCCAACGGCCTGACTTTC. Using reference TRBV19 and TRBJ2-6 for the parts outside the CDR3, the full variable domain is DGGITQSPKYLFRKEGQNVTLSCEQNLNHDAMYWYRQDPGQGLRLIYYSQIVNDFQKGDIAEGYSVSREKKESFPLTVTSAQKNPTAFYLCASTPGNSGANGLTFGAGSRLTVL.

With regard to this clonotype: This may be a read error, as it is one base from a much larger clone. The chain links TRBV9 to TRBJ2-2; TRBD2 matches at 9 bases. The CDR3 totals 14 residues. Germline loops: CDR1 SGDLS, CDR2 YYNGEE. The CDR3 DNA reads TGTGCCAGCAGGGGACTAGCCAACACCGGGGAGCTGTCTTTT. Protein product: CASRGLANTGELSF.

CDR3 coding DNA: TGCAGTGCCAGGAACCGGGACACCCTCTCCTACGAGCAGTACTTC. Its translation: CSARNRDTLSYEQYF. The J gene is TRBJ2-7, the V gene TRBV20-1, with D possibly matching TRBD1 (6 bases). This CDR3 has 15 amino acids. Trimming removed 6 bases at V and 0 bases at J, with 18 bases between. CDR1 is DFQATT, CDR2 SNEGSKA, per germline (reference sequence).

This clonotype showed up many times. The chain combines TRBV5-1 with TRBJ2-7, with 10 bases fitting TRBD1. V trimming: 0 bases; J trimming: 2 bases; junction bases outside the gene matches: 8. Germline lookup yields CDR1 SGHRS and CDR2 YFSETQ. This CDR3 contains 17 residues. The CDR3, as DNA: TGCGCCAGCAGCTTGGGTTCGTTCGGGACAGGGGCCTACGAGCAGTACTTC. This codes for CASSLGSFGTGAYEQYF.

This clonotype was found many times. The chain uses TRBV3-1 and TRBJ2-7; D is unclear. In germline, CDR1 is LGHDT, CDR2 YNNKEL (reference sequence). The V gene lost 4 bases and the J gene lost 6 bases, with 13 bases spanning the gap. This CDR3 region has 13 residues. CDR3 nucleotides: TGTGCCAGCAGCCTAAGAAGTTTGTCCGAGCAGTACTTC. Translation: CASSLRSLSEQYF.

The table lists this clonotype with many counts. The chain employs TRBV2 and TRBJ2-7; 8 positions match TRBD1. CDR1 is SNHLY, CDR2 FYNNEI, per germline. The CDR3 is 14 amino acids. After removal of 8 bases from V and 2 bases from J, the junction contained 8 bases not matched to a gene. Here the CDR3 reads CASCRRTGPYEQYF. The CDR3, as DNA: TGTGCCAGCTGCCGGAGGACAGGGCCCTACGAGCAGTACTTC.

The chain uses TRBV28 and TRBJ1-2; D is perhaps TRBD1 (5 bases). This CDR3 spans 14 amino acids. V lost 2 bases to trimming and J lost 6 bases, with 13 bases between them. Germline V gene sequence: CDR1 MDHEN, CDR2 SYDVKM. CDR3 DNA sequence: TGTGCCAGCAGTTTAGGGGGAGATAGGGATGGCTACACCTTC. Its translation: CASSLGGDRDGYTF.

This clonotype was found many times. The rearrangement links TRBV12-5 to TRBJ2-2, with D unclear. This CDR3 has 15 residues. Trimming shortened V by 6 bases and J by 0 bases, and 11 bases separated the two germline ends. Germline V CDR1 and CDR2: LGHNT, FRNRAP. CDR3 protein: CASGFLVANTGELFF. CDR3 sequence (DNA): TGTGCTAGTGGCTTTCTTGTAGCGAACACCGGGGAGCTGTTTTTT.

This clonotype was recorded many times. This chain links TRBV28 with TRBJ2-3; TRBD2 agrees at 9 bases. The CDR3 spans 15 residues. Germline V gene lookup returns CDR1 MDHEN and CDR2 SYDVKM. Germline trimming cut 6 bases from V and 7 bases from J; bases unmatched to any gene: 11. Here the CDR3 DNA reads TGTGCCAGCAGCCTTAGCGGGAGAGGAGGGAATACGCAGTATTTT. Translated: CASSLSGRGGNTQYF.

The genes are TRBV6-1 and TRBJ2-1, with 9 nucleotides matching TRBD1. The ends lost 7 bases at V and 8 bases at J; junction bases unmatched: 15. This CDR3 contains 16 residues. Germline V lookup: CDR1 MNHNS, CDR2 SASEGT. The CDR3 protein is CASTRIGQGLVDEQFF. The DNA of the CDR3 is TGTGCCAGCACCCGAATCGGACAGGGGTTAGTCGATGAGCAGTTCTTC.

In its sample, this clonotype was seen many times. V usage is TRBV19 and J usage is TRBJ2-7, with 8 bases fitting TRBD1. This CDR3 spans 12 amino acids. CDR1 and CDR2 from the germline V gene are LNHDA and SQIVND (reference sequence). Trimming took 6 bases from V and 4 from J; bases not matched to a gene: 2. CDR3 nucleotides: TGTGCCAGTAGGACAGGGGTATACGAGCAGTACTTC. This sequence encodes CASRTGVYEQYF.

The chain joins TRBV3-1 to TRBJ2-1; D not resolved. V was pared by 0 bases and J by 4 bases, with 10 bases between. The CDR3 length is 15 residues. Germline CDR1 LGHDT, CDR2 YNNKEL (reference sequence). The CDR3 DNA reads as TGTGCCAGCAGCCAAGAGACGGCCCCTTACAATGAGCAGTTCTTC. Translating gives CASSQETAPYNEQFF.

This clonotype was recorded a few times. The chain couples TRBV6-5 to TRBJ2-7; 15 nucleotides match TRBD2. V lost 6 bases to trimming and J lost 3 bases; unmatched junction nucleotides: 18. Germline V gene sequence: CDR1 MNHEY, CDR2 SVGAGI. The CDR3 has 20 amino acids. CDR3 nucleotide sequence: TGTGCCAGCAGCCGGGACAGTGGACTAGCGGGAGGGCCCTCAGACTACGAGCAGTACTTC. Residues: CASSRDSGLAGGPSDYEQYF.

At least ten counts were recorded for this clonotype. The chain combines TRBV27 with TRBJ2-7, with 7 positions matching TRBD2. The CDR3 loop spans 17 amino acids. V shed 4 bases and J 2 bases; nucleotides not matched to a gene: 14. CDR1 and CDR2 from the germline V gene are MNHEY and SMNVEV (reference sequence). CDR3 protein: CASSSRDVGGSPYEQYF. Here the CDR3 DNA reads TGTGCCAGCAGTTCCCGGGACGTGGGAGGGTCCCCCTACGAGCAGTACTTC.

This clonotype was counted many times. The V gene is TRBV10-3, the J gene TRBJ2-5; tentatively, D is TRBD2 (5 bases). The CDR3 has 13 amino acids. Trimming took 4 bases from V and 0 from J, leaving 6 bases between them. The germline CDR1 and CDR2 sequences are ENHRY and SYGVKD. The DNA for the CDR3 is TGTGCCATCAGTGGAGGGTACCAAGAGACCCAGTACTTC. This sequence encodes CAISGGYQETQYF.

The table lists this clonotype with many counts. This sequence joins TRBV5-1 and TRBJ2-3, with no clear D. Germline values: CDR1 SGHRS, CDR2 YFSETQ. The V and J ends lost 2 bases and 8 bases respectively, with 21 bases between them. The CDR3 has 16 residues. The CDR3, as DNA: TGCGCCAGCAGCTTCGACACCTCTGCCGTTTACGGTACGCAGTATTTT. Amino acids: CASSFDTSAVYGTQYF. Looking up the rest from reference TRBV5-1 and TRBJ2-3 gives the full variable domain: KAGVTQTPRYLIKTRGQQVTLSCSPISGHRSVSWYQQTPGQGLQFLFEYFSETQRNKGNFPGRFSGRQFSNSRSEMNVSTLELGDSALYLCASSFDTSAVYGTQYFGPGTRLTVL.

This clonotype was detected ten times or more. This rearrangement joins TRBV2 to TRBJ2-7; TRBD1 aligns across 12 bases. V was clipped by 8 bases and J by 5 bases; unmatched bases: 10. CDR1 is SNHLY and CDR2 is FYNNEI in the germline V gene. CDR3 length: 15 amino acids. CDR3 DNA: TGTGCCAGCGTCCCGGGACAGGGGGCCATGGACGAGCAGTACTTC. This gives the protein CASVPGQGAMDEQYF.

This clonotype was counted a few times. J is TRBJ2-4 and V is TRBV20-1; D is tentatively TRBD1 or TRBD2 (5 bases each). The V and J ends lost 0 bases and 0 bases respectively, with 9 bases between them. Germline CDR1 is DFQATT and CDR2 is SNEGSKA (reference sequence). The CDR3 is made up of 15 amino acids. The CDR3 is CSARDGGLAKNIQYF. The CDR3 DNA follows: TGCAGTGCTAGAGATGGGGGATTAGCCAAAAACATTCAGTACTTC.

There are many counts of this clonotype. This chain links TRBV12-3 or TRBV12-4 with TRBJ2-3; TRBD2 matches at 12 bases. With 4 bases clipped from V and 4 bases from J, the junction kept 3 bases outside the gene matches. The CDR3 is 15 amino acids. The CDR3 sequence: CASSSRTSGADTQYF. CDR3 coding DNA: TGTGCCAGCAGTTCACGGACTAGCGGGGCAGATACGCAGTATTTT.

There are many counts of this clonotype. The rearrangement links TRBV5-8 to TRBJ2-1; 7 nucleotides agree with TRBD1. V shed 0 bases, J shed 6 bases, and the junction held 9 bases outside the gene matches. The CDR3 is made up of 16 amino acids. Germline V gene data show CDR1 as SGHTS and CDR2 as YDEGEE. The CDR3 spells CASSLELGGASNEQFF. CDR3 sequence (DNA): TGTGCCAGCAGCTTGGAGCTAGGGGGCGCTTCCAATGAGCAGTTCTTC.

The table lists this clonotype with many counts. The chain carries TRBV5-6 and TRBJ2-2; 13 nucleotides align to TRBD2. V lost 5 bases to trimming and J lost 6 bases; unmatched junction nucleotides: 4. CDR3 length: 15 amino acids. Germline V gives CDR1 SGHDT, CDR2 YYEEEE. The CDR3 here is CASSSGLAGAGELFF. The CDR3 DNA is TGTGCCAGCAGTTCAGGACTAGCGGGAGCCGGGGAGCTGTTTTTT.

This clonotype occurred many times. V and J are TRBV12-3 or TRBV12-4 and TRBJ1-6, with D perhaps TRBD1 (5 bases). The CDR3 has 15 amino acids. The V end was cut by 6 bases, the J end by 10 bases, with 19 bases between. This CDR3 is CASSLQGGVRSPLHF. CDR3 DNA sequence: TGTGCCAGCAGCCTTCAGGGCGGTGTCCGATCACCCCTCCACTTT.

This clonotype appeared a single time. The CDR3 here is CASREGGPFNEQFF. In DNA, the CDR3 is TGTGCCAGCAGGGAGGGAGGGCCGTTCAATGAGCAGTTCTTC. The rearrangement links TRBV7-9 to TRBJ2-1, with 7 positions matching TRBD2. This CDR3 region has 14 residues. The germline gives CDR1 SEHNR, CDR2 FQNEAQ (reference sequence). The trim removed 6 bases at V and 6 bases at J, leaving 8 bases unmatched.

As to this clonotype: The junction differs from germline at one of its ends, possibly a read error. V and J are TRBV11-2 and TRBJ2-1, with 11 bases lining up with TRBD2. CDR1 and CDR2 (germline): SGHAT, FQNNGV. The CDR3 covers 16 residues. The CDR3 spells CASSPTTSGKCDEQFF. CDR3 coding DNA: TGTGCCAGCAGCCCCACGACTAGCGGGAAGTGTGATGAACAGTTCTTC.

This clonotype was recorded at least ten times. The CDR3 region is CASSTRDPYEQYF. The CDR3 nucleotides are TGTGCCAGCAGCACCCGGGACCCCTACGAGCAGTACTTC. The chain couples TRBV5-5 to TRBJ2-7; perhaps D is TRBD1 or TRBD2 (5 bases each). The V and J ends lost 4 bases and 2 bases respectively, with 10 bases between them. The CDR3 runs 13 residues. Germline CDR1 SGHKS, CDR2 YYEKEE (reference sequence).

The sample holds a few counts of this clonotype. Possible read error: a much larger clone is one base away. V is TRBV6-6 and J is TRBJ2-7, with D perhaps matching TRBD2 (5 bases). This CDR3 has 18 amino acids. Germline lookup yields CDR1 MNHNY and CDR2 SVGAGI (reference sequence). Trimming took off 2 bases at V and 6 bases at J, with 26 bases between the two ends. As DNA, the CDR3 is TGTGCCAGCAGTTACGGGCTTAGCGTGACTCGACTCCCTTCCGAGCAGTACTTC. It specifies CASSYGLSVTRLPSEQYF.

This clonotype showed up many times. The chain links TRBV6-2 or TRBV6-3 to TRBJ2-7; 13 bases are a match to TRBD2. CDR1 is MNHEY and CDR2 is SVGEGT in the germline V gene. V lost 9 bases to trimming and J lost 5 bases; unmatched junction nucleotides: 7. The CDR3 has 14 amino acids. The DNA of the CDR3 is TGTGCCAGTCGACTAGCGGGAGGTTCCAACGAGCAGTACTTC. Its translation is CASRLAGGSNEQYF.

This clonotype was observed many times. The chain carries TRBV24-1 and TRBJ2-3; D is unclear. The V and J ends lost 2 bases and 5 bases respectively, with 4 bases between them. Per germline, CDR1 KGHDR and CDR2 SFDVKD. CDR3 length: 12 amino acids. The CDR3 nucleotides are TGTGCCACCAGTGATTCGGGAGATACGCAGTATTTT. Translating it yields CATSDSGDTQYF.